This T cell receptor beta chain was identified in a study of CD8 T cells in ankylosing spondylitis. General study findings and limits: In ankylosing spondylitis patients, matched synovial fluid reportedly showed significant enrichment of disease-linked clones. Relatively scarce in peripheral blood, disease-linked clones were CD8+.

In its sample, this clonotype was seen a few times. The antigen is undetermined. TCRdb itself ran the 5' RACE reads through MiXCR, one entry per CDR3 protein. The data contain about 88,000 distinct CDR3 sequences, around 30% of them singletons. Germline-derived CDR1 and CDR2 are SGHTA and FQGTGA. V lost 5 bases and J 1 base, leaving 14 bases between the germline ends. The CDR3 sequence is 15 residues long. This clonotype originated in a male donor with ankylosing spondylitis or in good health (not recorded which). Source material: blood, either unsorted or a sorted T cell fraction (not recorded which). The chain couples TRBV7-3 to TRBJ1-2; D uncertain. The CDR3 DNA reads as TGTGCCAGCAGCCCTCGCGTCGGTGATAACTATGGCTACACCTTC. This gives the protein CASSPRVGDNYGYTF. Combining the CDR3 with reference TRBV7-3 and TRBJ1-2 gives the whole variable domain GAGVSQTPSNKVTEKGKYVELRCDPISGHTALYWYRQSLGQGPEFLIYFQGTGAADDSGLPNDRFFAVRPEGSVSTLKIQRTERGDSAVYLCASSPRVGDNYGYTFGSGTRLTVV.